Listed here is a single TCR beta chain. Its antigen is not known. The sample is drawn from a study of CD8 T cells in Susac syndrome. TCR beta sequences were obtained from blood CD8+ and CD4+ T cells. The authors negatively isolated CD8+ and CD4+ T cells and FACS-enriched TEMRA cells. Findings and caveats of the study: As the study acknowledged, the number of individuals in its TCR sequencing and HLA analysis was relatively small.

With 3 bases removed from V and 0 bases from J, the gap between germline ends came to 12 bases. The CDR3 is 15 amino acids. Germline loops: CDR1 LGHDT, CDR2 YNNKEL (reference sequence). RNA amounts of about 0.5 to 1 ug underwent reverse transcription with random hexamers. Across 54 Vbeta and 13 Jbeta, TCR beta CDR3 was amplified with immunoSEQ multiplex PCR. TCRdb re-derived calls from the immunoSEQ multiplex PCR reads in MiXCR, one entry per CDR3 protein. The table records 190,000 or so distinct CDR3 sequences, roughly 94% of them present only once. Sample: CD4+ T cells from PBMCs. This clonotype was obtained from a human donor with multiple sclerosis. The chain is built from TRBV3-1 and TRBJ2-7, with a possible D match to TRBD1 (6 bases). CDR3 loop: CASSHGTDSSYEQYF. In DNA form, the CDR3 reads TGTGCCAGCAGCCACGGGACGGACAGCTCCTACGAGCAGTACTTC.